This T cell receptor (beta chain) was sequenced in a study of cytomegalovirus exposure and HLA in healthy donors. Remarks on this clone: As yet, its antigen is unknown.

Whole-study findings and limits: A later analysis reportedly identified an Asian-associated ancestry cluster as carrying fewer N-insertions than the 666-donor mean. Most TCR sequences were seen very rarely across donors, but some public TCRs occurred in many. In a later analysis, across HLA loci, associated TCR counts were highest for DRB1, lowest for HLA-C. In a later analysis, TCR beta V- and J-gene trimming showed a link to a missense DCLRE1C variant.

The CDR3 is 15 amino acids. Germline V CDR1 and CDR2: LNHNV, YYDKDF (reference sequence). V shed 1 base, J shed 6 bases, and the junction held 6 bases outside the gene matches. The primer mix had 60 Vbeta and 13 Jbeta primers. Repertoires were generated with immunoSEQ multiplex PCR, while TCRdb's copy carries only in-frame clones and drops some. The sample has roughly 160,000 clones; less than 90% are singletons. The material sequenced was PBMCs. This chain links TRBV15 with TRBJ1-1, with 9 nucleotides matching TRBD1. This sequence was found in a boy between 2 and 10 years old in good health and CMV-seronegative. The CDR3 DNA sequence: TGTGCCACCAGCAGAGTGGGACAGGGTTTCGCTGAAGCTTTCTTT. It is translated as CATSRVGQGFAEAFF.